The 20 T cell receptor beta chains reported below all come from one sample, sequenced in a study of identical twins. TCRdb called the 5' RACE reads again in MiXCR, with one record for every CDR3 protein. The sample lists 500,000 to 650,000 distinct CDR3 sequences, under 8.5% occurring once. These data also formed part of another study, on yellow fever vaccine responses in identical twins.

The sample was PBMCs. Receptors were obtained from a woman between 18 and 30 years old in good health.

This clonotype occurred a few times. The chain has TRBV20-1 and TRBJ2-1; TRBD2 agrees at 10 bases. Losses at the gene ends were 4 bases for V and 5 bases for J; bases not matched to a gene: 5. Germline V gene data show CDR1 as DFQATT and CDR2 as SNEGSKA (reference sequence). The CDR3 is made up of 14 amino acids. In DNA form, the CDR3 reads TGCAGTGCTACCCTAGCGGGAGTTGACAATGAGCAGTTCTTC. Translated, it gives CSATLAGVDNEQFF.

This clonotype was observed a handful of times. The V and J genes are TRBV29-1 and TRBJ1-2, with D possibly being TRBD1 (5 bases). Per germline, CDR1 SQVTM and CDR2 ANQGSEA. The CDR3 runs to 10 residues. V dropped 5 bases and J dropped 8 bases, with 9 bases sitting between them. The CDR3 loop is CSVNQGGYTF. In DNA form, the CDR3 reads TGCAGCGTTAACCAGGGCGGCTACACCTTC. Full variable domain (remainder filled in from reference TRBV29-1 and TRBJ1-2): SAVISQKPSRDICQRGTSLTIQCQVDSQVTMMFWYRQQPGQSLTLIATANQGSEATYESGFVIDKFPISRPNLTFSTLTVSNMSPEDSSIYLCSVNQGGYTFGSGTRLTVV.

This clonotype was counted only a few times. The chain links TRBV7-9 to TRBJ2-1, with a weak D call TRBD1 (7 bases). CDR3 length: 15 amino acids. Germline lookup yields CDR1 SEHNR and CDR2 FQNEAQ (reference sequence). Trimming left V 2 bases short and J 8 bases short, with 16 bases between. CDR3 sequence reads: CASSLSRGAFHEQFF. The CDR3 region has the DNA TGTGCCAGCAGCTTAAGCAGGGGGGCTTTCCATGAGCAGTTCTTC.

V is TRBV3-1 and J is TRBJ2-7, with 13 nucleotides matching TRBD2. Unmatched junction bases numbered 4, after V lost 4 bases and J lost 4 bases. The CDR3 runs to 15 residues. Germline V gene sequence: CDR1 LGHDT, CDR2 YNNKEL (reference sequence). The CDR3 reads CASSPTSGGFYEQYV. DNA for the CDR3: TGTGCCAGCAGCCCGACTAGCGGGGGGTTTTACGAGCAGTACGTC.

This clonotype was seen more than once but under ten times. The chain carries TRBV28 and TRBJ2-4; TRBD1 matches at 8 bases. This CDR3 is built from 12 residues. Germline V gene lookup returns CDR1 MDHEN and CDR2 SYDVKM. The V gene end was trimmed by 7 bases and the J gene end by 8 bases; junction bases not matched to a gene: 4. The CDR3 sequence: CASTSGGDIQYF. CDR3 DNA sequence: TGTGCCAGCACGTCAGGGGGCGACATTCAGTACTTC. The full variable domain, rest sourced from reference TRBV28 and TRBJ2-4, is DVKVTQSSRYLVKRTGEKVFLECVQDMDHENMFWYRQDPGLGLRLIYFSYDVKMKEKGDIPEGYSVSREKKERFSLILESASTNQTSMYLCASTSGGDIQYFGAGTRLSVL.

The CDR3 is CASSSGTGKETQYF. CDR3 bases: TGTGCCAGCAGCTCCGGGACAGGGAAAGAGACCCAGTACTTC. V usage is TRBV7-9 and J usage is TRBJ2-5; the match to TRBD1 covers 9 bases. This CDR3 region has 14 residues. Germline-derived CDR1 and CDR2 are SEHNR and FQNEAQ (reference sequence). V shed 4 bases and J 3 bases; nucleotides not matched to a gene: 3.

This clonotype was seen at least ten times. This rearrangement joins TRBV12-3 or TRBV12-4 to TRBJ2-3, with D perhaps being TRBD1 or TRBD2 (5 bases each). CDR3 length: 15 amino acids. The germline V and J ends were trimmed by 5 bases and 3 bases, with 15 bases remaining between them. CDR3 bases: TGTGCCAGCAGTCCGGGGCTAATGGGGACAGATACGCAGTATTTT. Its translation is CASSPGLMGTDTQYF.

This clonotype was found a few times. The rearrangement links TRBV19 to TRBJ2-1; D perhaps matches TRBD2 (6 bases). CDR1 and CDR2 (germline): LNHDA, SQIVND (reference sequence). V was shortened by 3 bases and J by 5 bases, with 8 bases between the two germline ends. The CDR3 runs 13 residues. The CDR3 protein is CASSIWEDNEQFF. The CDR3 coding sequence is TGTGCCAGTAGTATCTGGGAGGACAATGAGCAGTTCTTC.

The rearrangement joins TRBV29-1 to TRBJ2-3; a weak D match, TRBD2 (6 bases). The CDR3 has 15 residues. Trimming pared 6 bases from V and 6 bases from J, leaving 22 bases between. Germline lookup yields CDR1 SQVTM and CDR2 ANQGSEA. CDR3 amino acids: CSVVLRGIYMDTQYF. The CDR3 bases are TGCAGCGTCGTATTGCGGGGCATCTACATGGATACGCAGTATTTT.

In this sample, this clonotype turned up a few times. J is TRBJ2-5 and V is TRBV5-1; perhaps D is TRBD1 or TRBD2 (5 bases each). In germline, CDR1 is SGHRS, CDR2 YFSETQ. The ends were cut back, 0 bases at V and 4 bases at J, with 13 bases in the middle. CDR3 length equals 15 residues. CDR3 protein: CASSLGDGYSETQYF. CDR3 DNA sequence: TGCGCCAGCAGCTTGGGGGACGGATACTCAGAGACCCAGTACTTC.

This chain joins TRBV2 and TRBJ1-5; D call uncertain. The V gene's germline CDR1 is SNHLY and CDR2 FYNNEI. V lost 6 bases to trimming and J lost 3 bases, with 9 bases between them. The CDR3 has 13 amino acids. This CDR3 is CASSRRFNQPQHF. The DNA for the CDR3 is TGTGCCAGCAGCAGACGTTTCAATCAGCCCCAGCATTTT.

The J gene is TRBJ1-2, the V gene TRBV11-1; 7 bases agree with TRBD1. The germline V gene encodes CDR1 SGHAT and CDR2 FQDESV (reference sequence). V lost 3 bases, J lost 4 bases, and 17 bases stayed unmatched. The CDR3 contains 18 residues. CDR3 sequence reads: CASSFTPGTGTELYGYTF. CDR3 nucleotides: TGTGCCAGCAGCTTTACCCCTGGGACCGGGACAGAACTCTATGGCTACACCTTC.

V is TRBV20-1 and J is TRBJ1-5; maybe TRBD1 (5 bases). This CDR3 contains 13 residues. Germline V gene data show CDR1 as DFQATT and CDR2 as SNEGSKA (reference sequence). V lost 3 bases, J lost 5 bases, and 11 bases lay in between. The CDR3 DNA follows: TGCAGTGCTAGGGGGGGGAGGGATCAGCCCCAGCATTTT. Residues: CSARGGRDQPQHF.

The rearrangement joins TRBV7-2 to TRBJ2-2; perhaps D is TRBD1 or TRBD2 (5 bases each). Trimming removed 4 bases from V and 9 bases from J, with 12 bases in between. CDR3 size: 13 residues. The germline CDR1 and CDR2 sequences are SGHTA and FQGNSA. CDR3 residues: CASSSRRDRELFF. CDR3 DNA sequence: TGTGCCAGCAGCTCCCGCCGGGACCGGGAGCTGTTTTTT.

The V call is TRBV20-1, the J call TRBJ2-2; TRBD2 aligns across 12 bases. The V gene's germline CDR1 is DFQATT and CDR2 SNEGSKA (reference sequence). With 2 bases clipped from V and 7 bases from J, the junction kept 5 bases outside the gene matches. CDR3 length equals 15 residues. The CDR3: CSARSSGGANGELFF. The CDR3 nucleotides read TGCAGTGCTAGATCTAGCGGGGGGGCCAACGGGGAGCTGTTTTTT.

This clonotype was counted between two and nine times. The gene calls are TRBV6-1 and TRBJ2-1; 8 bases are a match to TRBD2. The trim removed 6 bases at V and 1 base at J, leaving 11 bases unmatched. CDR1 MNHNS and CDR2 SASEGT come from the germline V gene. The CDR3 contains 17 residues. The DNA of the CDR3 is TGTGCCAGCAGCTCCGCGGGGAGCGGGAGTTCCTACAATGAGCAGTTCTTC. The encoded protein is CASSSAGSGSSYNEQFF.

The rearrangement links TRBV20-1 to TRBJ2-3; TRBD2 aligns across 7 bases. Germline V gene data show CDR1 as DFQATT and CDR2 as SNEGSKA (reference sequence). Trimming cost V 8 bases and J 0 bases; bases outside gene matches: 5. The CDR3 contains 13 residues. The CDR3 sequence: CSQSGTSTDTQYF. CDR3 DNA sequence: TGCAGTCAAAGCGGGACTAGCACAGATACGCAGTATTTT.

This clonotype was counted between two and nine times. This chain links TRBV4-1 with TRBJ1-2, with 9 bases lining up with TRBD1. This CDR3 comprises 15 residues. V lost 4 bases and J lost 5; bases outside the gene matches: 8. CDR1 and CDR2 from the germline V gene are MGHRA and YSYEKL. CDR3 protein: CASSREQGAGYGYTF. The CDR3 region has the DNA TGCGCCAGCAGCCGAGAACAGGGGGCTGGTTATGGCTACACCTTC.

Only a few counts were recorded for this clonotype. The chain employs TRBV5-1 and TRBJ2-6; D is unresolved. The length of the CDR3 is 16 residues. The V end lost 0 bases, the J end lost 1 base, and 8 bases lay between the germline ends. Germline-derived CDR1 and CDR2 are SGHRS and YFSETQ. CDR3 residues: CASSLASISGANVLTF. In nucleotides, the CDR3 is TGCGCCAGCAGCTTGGCCTCTATTTCTGGGGCCAACGTCCTGACTTTC.

The rearrangement uses TRBV5-5 and TRBJ2-1; 9 nucleotides agree with TRBD2. The germline CDR1 and CDR2 sequences are SGHKS and YYEKEE (reference sequence). Trimming cost V 4 bases and J 8 bases; bases outside gene matches: 10. This CDR3 is 15 amino acids long. This chain's CDR3 is CASSVGAGGRDEQFF. The CDR3 DNA is TGTGCCAGCAGCGTGGGTGCGGGGGGGCGGGATGAGCAGTTCTTC.